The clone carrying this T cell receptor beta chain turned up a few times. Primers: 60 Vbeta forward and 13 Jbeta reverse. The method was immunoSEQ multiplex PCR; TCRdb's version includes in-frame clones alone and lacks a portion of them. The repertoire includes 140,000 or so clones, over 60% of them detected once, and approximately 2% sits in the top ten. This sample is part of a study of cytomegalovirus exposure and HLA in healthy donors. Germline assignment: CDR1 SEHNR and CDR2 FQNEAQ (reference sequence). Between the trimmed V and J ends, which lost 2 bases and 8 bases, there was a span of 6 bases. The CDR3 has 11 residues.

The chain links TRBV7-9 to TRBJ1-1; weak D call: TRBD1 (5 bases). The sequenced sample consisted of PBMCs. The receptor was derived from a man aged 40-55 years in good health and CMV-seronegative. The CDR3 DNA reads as TGTGCCAGCAGCTTAAACAGGGAAGCTTTCTTT. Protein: CASSLNREAFF.